These T cell receptor beta chains were read from a single sample in a study of OX40 agonist ivuxolimab in advanced cancers. The protocol was immunoSEQ multiplex PCR, while the TCRdb copy is restricted to in-frame clones and leaves out a portion. This sample has around 60,000 clones, with roughly 81% found just once. This material consisted of CD4+ or CD8+ T cells sorted from blood, taken in a trial of the OX40 agonist ivuxolimab. These receptors were taken from an adult with an advanced solid tumor such as melanoma, head and neck, liver or kidney cancer. Both conserved end residues are part of each CDR3. D genes are given only for firm matches. Not every row has a clone size; where given, it reads once, few, many or a size class.

>NA|TRBJ1-5|TRBV6-5|NA
TGTGCCAGCAGTTTAAACAGGGATAGCAATCAGCCCCAGCATTTT
CASSLNRDSNQPQHF
>NA|TRBJ2-3|TRBV7-2|NA
TGTGCCAGCACCGAACACGGGATTTCCACAGATACGCAGTATTTT
CASTEHGISTDTQYF
>NA|TRBJ2-7|TRBV30|NA
TGTGCCTGGAGTGTCCCGACTAATATCCAGTACGAGCAGTACTTC
CAWSVPTNIQYEQYF
>NA|TRBJ1-1|TRBV6-5|NA
TGTGCCAGCAGCCCTACCGGGAGGAGCTTCACTGAAGCTTTCTTT
CASSPTGRSFTEAFF
>NA|TRBJ2-5|TRBV6-5|TRBD2
TGTGCCAGCATGGCGGGAGGGGGCCGGGAGACCCAGTACTTC
CASMAGGGRETQYF
>NA|TRBJ2-7|TRBV29-1|NA
TGCAGCGTTGATCGGGGAGGAAAGCAGTACTTC
CSVDRGGKQYF
>NA|TRBJ2-7|TRBV5-1|NA
TGCGCCAGCAGCTTGGAGGACACCCTCGAGCAGTACTTC
CASSLEDTLEQYF
>NA|TRBJ2-5|TRBV5-8|NA
TGTGCCAGCAGCTTGACAGGGACAGAGACCCAGTACTTC
CASSLTGTETQYF
>NA|TRBJ2-7|TRBV30|NA
TGTGCCTGGAGTGTATCGCCCTACGAGCAGTACTTC
CAWSVSPYEQYF
>NA|TRBJ1-6|TRBV28|NA
TGTGCCAGCACATTGAGGAAAGGATCACCCCTCCACTTT
CASTLRKGSPLHF
>NA|TRBJ2-7|TRBV29-1|TRBD1
TGCAGCGTCCAAATGGACAGGGGTCCCTACGAGCAGTACTTC
CSVQMDRGPYEQYF
>NA|TRBJ2-2|TRBV27|NA
TGTGCCAGCAGCCGCCGGGACACAGCGAACACCGGGGAGCTGTTTTTT
CASSRRDTANTGELFF
>NA|TRBJ2-3|TRBV10-3|TRBD1
TGTGCCATCAGCGTTGGGACAGGGGATGTAGATACGCAGTATTTT
CAISVGTGDVDTQYF
>NA|TRBJ2-7|TRBV28|TRBD2
TGTGCCAGCAAAGCTAGCGGGTCTTCCTACGAGCAGTACTTC
CASKASGSSYEQYF
>NA|TRBJ2-1|TRBV19|TRBD2
TGTGCCAGCTCCCCCGGGACTATTGACAATGAGCAGTTCTTC
CASSPGTIDNEQFF
>NA|TRBJ1-1|TRBV2|TRBD1
TGTGCCAGCAGTGAAAGGGACAGGGGGCTTACTGAAGCTTTCTTT
CASSERDRGLTEAFF
>few|TRBJ1-6|TRBV6-6|NA
TGTGCCAGCAGTTACGGCCAGATTAATTCACCCCTCCACTTT
CASSYGQINSPLHF
>NA|TRBJ1-4|TRBV30|NA
TGTGCCTGGAGAGCCAGACTGGGGTTGGCTAATGAAAAACTGTTTTTT
CAWRARLGLANEKLFF
>NA|TRBJ2-5|TRBV7-7|NA
TGTGCTAGCAGCTCCAAGGGCGGCGGGGAGACCCAGTACTTC
CASSSKGGGETQYF
>NA|TRBJ1-4|TRBV6-1|NA
TGTGCCAGCAGTGAAGAACAGGGTGAAAAACTGTTTTTT
CASSEEQGEKLFF
>NA|TRBJ1-4|TRBV6-4|TRBD1
TGTGCCACCTCGACAGGGTCGGATGAAAAACTGTTTTTT
CATSTGSDEKLFF
>once|TRBJ1-2|TRBV20-1|NA
TGCAGTTATACAGGGACCGAGGGCTACACCTTC
CSYTGTEGYTF
>NA|TRBJ2-1|TRBV5-8|NA
TGTGCCAGCAGTATGGTTGTAGGGGACGATGAGCAGTTCTTC
CASSMVVGDDEQFF
>NA|TRBJ2-7|TRBV5-3|TRBD1
TGTGCCAGAAGCCCCAAGGGACAGGGGTTTAGTAACTACGAGCAGTACTTC
CARSPKGQGFSNYEQYF
>NA|TRBJ2-1|TRBV5-1|NA
TGCGCCAGCACCCCCGGAAGGGGGGCTTTCTATAGCTCCTACAATGAGCAGTTCTTC
CASTPGRGAFYSSYNEQFF
>NA|TRBJ1-2|TRBV4-2|NA
TGTGCCAGCAGCCAAGAAGATGGCACCGGAACCTATGGCTACACCTTC
CASSQEDGTGTYGYTF